This TCR beta chain stems from a study of a mutant IDH1 vaccine in newly diagnosed glioma. The overall study: Patients' prior therapy spanned radiotherapy, temozolomide, or both; most underwent both. Study-wide results and limits: It seemed that pseudoprogression was not linked to changes in the top peripheral T cell clonotypes. Detectable vaccine-induced immune responses arose in approximately 93% of patients.

Time point reported: baseline, week 1 (first vaccination visit). Documented treatment: pre-vaccination baseline after standard-of-care therapy. The germline V gene encodes CDR1 SGHNT and CDR2 YYREEE (reference sequence). V lost 3 bases to trimming and J lost 0 bases, with 13 bases between them. This CDR3 has 16 residues. Profiling relied on immunoSEQ multiplex PCR, and the TCRdb table lists in-frame clones only, not all of them. The profile shows 50,000 or so clones, approximately 80% of them singletons. Note on this clone: The antigen is undetermined.

The sample here was PBMCs, taken from a glioma patient treated with radiotherapy, temozolomide or both. The chain has TRBV5-4 and TRBJ1-3; no clear D. This TCR derives from a man aged 18 to 30 with glioma. CDR3 loop: CASSSPEQSSGNTIYF. CDR3 nucleotides: TGTGCCAGCAGCTCTCCCGAACAGTCCTCTGGAAACACCATATATTTT.